This TCR beta chain was captured in a study of shared clonotypes between healthy human individuals. Study details: Three CD4 naive, three CD4 memory, two CD8 naive and one CD8 memory plate were used per donor.

The deep-level immunoSEQ assay was used. The repertoire was sequenced with immunoSEQ multiplex PCR; TCRdb's copy has only in-frame clones and lacks some. The table records approximately 1,000,000 clones, 70% to 80% of them present only once. Adult Caucasians living in Nashville, Tennessee made up all of the donors. Germline CDR1 SGHRS, CDR2 YFSETQ. The CDR3 has 16 amino acids. The V gene end was trimmed by 4 bases and the J gene end by 3 bases; junction bases not matched to a gene: 12. This TCR was sampled from a man younger than 35 in good health. Some clones in this sample may be carry-over from other donors' samples. The chain recombines TRBV5-1 with TRBJ1-1; TRBD1 matches 7 bases. The specimen sequenced was memory CD4+ T cells from PBMCs. Stated subset: CD45RA-negative fraction. The DNA for the CDR3 is TGCGCCAGCAGCCTCCCAGGGGGGGGCGCGGACACTGAAGCTTTCTTT. This codes for CASSLPGGGADTEAFF.